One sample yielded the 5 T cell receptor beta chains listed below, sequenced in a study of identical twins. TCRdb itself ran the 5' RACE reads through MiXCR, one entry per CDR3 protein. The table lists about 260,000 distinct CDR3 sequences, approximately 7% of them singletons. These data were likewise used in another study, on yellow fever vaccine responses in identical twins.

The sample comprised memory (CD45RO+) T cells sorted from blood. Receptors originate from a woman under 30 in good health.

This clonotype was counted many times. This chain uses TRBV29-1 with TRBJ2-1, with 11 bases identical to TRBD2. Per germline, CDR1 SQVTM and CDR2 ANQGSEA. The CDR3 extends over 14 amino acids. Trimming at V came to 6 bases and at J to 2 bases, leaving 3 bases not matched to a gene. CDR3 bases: TGCAGCGTGGTACTAGCGGGAGCCTACAATGAGCAGTTCTTC. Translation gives CSVVLAGAYNEQFF.

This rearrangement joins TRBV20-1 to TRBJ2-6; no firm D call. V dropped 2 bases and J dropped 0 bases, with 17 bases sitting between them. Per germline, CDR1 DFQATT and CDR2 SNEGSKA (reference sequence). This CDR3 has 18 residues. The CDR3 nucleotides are TGCAGTGCTAGAATTCCGGCCCTCTTTTTCTCTGGGGCCAACGTCCTGACTTTC. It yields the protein CSARIPALFFSGANVLTF.

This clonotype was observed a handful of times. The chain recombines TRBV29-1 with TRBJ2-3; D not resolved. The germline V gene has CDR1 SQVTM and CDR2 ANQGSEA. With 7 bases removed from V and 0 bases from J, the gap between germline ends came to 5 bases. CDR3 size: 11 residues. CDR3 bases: TGCAGCGGTCGTAGCACAGATACGCAGTATTTT. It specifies CSGRSTDTQYF.

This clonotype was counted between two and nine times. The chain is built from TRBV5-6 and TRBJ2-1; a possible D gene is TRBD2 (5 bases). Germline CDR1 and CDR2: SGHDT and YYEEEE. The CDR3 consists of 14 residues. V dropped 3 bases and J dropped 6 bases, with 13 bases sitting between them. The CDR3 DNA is TGTGCCAGCAGCTGGTCGGGGTCGCGCAATGAGCAGTTCTTC. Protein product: CASSWSGSRNEQFF. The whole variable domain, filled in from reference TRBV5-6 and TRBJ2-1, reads DAGVTQSPTHLIKTRGQQVTLRCSPKSGHDTVSWYQQALGQGPQFIFQYYEEEERQRGNFPDRFSGHQFPNYSSELNVNALLLGDSALYLCASSWSGSRNEQFFGPGTRLTVL.

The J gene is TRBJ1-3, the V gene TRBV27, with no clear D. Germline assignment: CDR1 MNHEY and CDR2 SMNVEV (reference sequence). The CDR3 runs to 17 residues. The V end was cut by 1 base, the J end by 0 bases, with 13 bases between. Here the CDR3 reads CASSLFYPAISGNTIYF. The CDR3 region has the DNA TGTGCCAGCAGTTTATTCTATCCAGCGATCTCTGGAAACACCATATATTTT.